What follows are 9 T cell receptor beta chains derived from one specimen sequenced in a study of TIL therapy for anti-PD-1-resistant metastatic lung cancer (dated by TCRdb to the early 2020s). TCR beta CDR3 regions were amplified from genomic DNA with the immunoSEQ v3 hsTCRB kit using bias-controlled multiplex PCR. TCRdb provides this immuneACCESS table in a form limited to in-frame rearrangements. Some clones are lacking; in checked studies, under half of them reflect an unresolved V gene, and why the rest are absent is not known. This sample gives around 50,000 clones in total; more than 60% of them show up just once. The top ten clones comprise less than 2% of the sample. Read against the paper, the sample's time point label means: pre-treatment sample, taken before nivolumab and TIL therapy. The material was blood, obtained at baseline. The source of these receptors is a person aged 25 to 80 with non-small cell lung cancer.

The chain uses TRBV19 and TRBJ1-3; D remains unclear. Trimming pared 6 bases from V and 1 base from J, leaving 7 bases between. CDR1 is LNHDA, CDR2 SQIVND, per germline (reference sequence). The CDR3 extends over 13 amino acids. The CDR3 loop reads CASSPGSGNTIYF. CDR3 DNA sequence: TGTGCCAGTAGCCCGGGGTCTGGAAACACCATATATTTT.

This clone was picked up a small number of times. V is TRBV5-1 and J is TRBJ1-3; weak D call: TRBD1 (5 bases). Germline CDR1 and CDR2: SGHRS and YFSETQ. V dropped 0 bases and J dropped 0 bases, with 10 bases sitting between them. CDR3 length: 16 amino acids. The chain's CDR3 is CASSLAGGHSGNTIYF. The CDR3 bases are TGCGCCAGCAGCTTGGCGGGGGGTCACTCTGGAAACACCATATATTTT.

This sequence joins TRBV15 and TRBJ1-2, with D unresolved. The CDR3 totals 13 residues. Deletions cut 3 bases from V and 0 bases from J, with 5 bases between. Looked up from germline, CDR1 is LNHNV and CDR2 is YYDKDF (reference sequence). CDR3 loop: CATSSGSNYGYTF. The CDR3 region has the DNA TGTGCCACCAGCAGCGGGTCTAACTATGGCTACACCTTC.

The chain combines TRBV7-9 with TRBJ1-1; D not certain. Per germline, CDR1 SEHNR and CDR2 FQNEAQ (reference sequence). This CDR3 spans 13 amino acids. V lost 4 bases to trimming and J lost 5 bases, with 11 bases between them. The CDR3: CASSSREQTEAFF. The DNA of the CDR3 is TGTGCCAGCAGCTCCCGGGAGCAGACTGAAGCTTTCTTT.

The genes are TRBV11-3 and TRBJ2-5; 11 bases are shared with TRBD1. The CDR3 is 16 residues long. V shed 5 bases and J 0 bases; nucleotides not matched to a gene: 5. Germline CDR1 is SGHNT and CDR2 is YENEEA. CDR3 sequence: CASSTGTGGYQETQYF. In DNA form, the CDR3 reads TGTGCCAGCAGCACCGGGACAGGGGGATACCAAGAGACCCAGTACTTC.

The V call is TRBV10-2, the J call TRBJ2-3; 8 bases are a match to TRBD2. The CDR3 is 17 residues long. The junction had 11 bases not matched to a gene; V was cut back by 6 bases and J by 0 bases. Germline CDR1 is WSHSY and CDR2 is SAAADI. CDR3 in amino acids: CASRAGRAKRSTDTQYF. CDR3 bases: TGCGCCAGCAGGGCCGGGAGGGCCAAACGAAGCACAGATACGCAGTATTTT.

The chain is built from TRBV7-2 and TRBJ1-1; D perhaps matches TRBD1 (6 bases). V dropped 5 bases and J dropped 1 base, with 14 bases sitting between them. The CDR3 totals 15 residues. CDR1 is SGHTA and CDR2 is FQGNSA in the germline V gene. The CDR3 region has the DNA TGTGCCAGCAGCCAGGCAGGGGTCCGGAACACTGAAGCTTTCTTT. Translated: CASSQAGVRNTEAFF.

V is TRBV6-5 and J is TRBJ2-7, with 9 bases matching TRBD1. After removal of 4 bases from V and 6 bases from J, the junction contained 7 bases not matched to a gene. The germline CDR1 and CDR2 sequences are MNHEY and SVGAGI. This CDR3 has 14 residues. CDR3 bases: TGTGCCAGCAGTTTGGGGACAGGGAGAGGCGAGCAGTACTTC. Translated, it gives CASSLGTGRGEQYF.

The CDR3 DNA follows: TGCGCCAGCAGCCAAGAGCGGGGGGGCTACAATGAGCAGTTCTTC. Protein sequence: CASSQERGGYNEQFF. V and J are TRBV4-3 and TRBJ2-1, with 9 bases that match TRBD2. Germline V lookup: CDR1 LGHNA, CDR2 YSLEER. V lost 0 bases, J lost 3 bases, and 0 bases stayed unmatched. The CDR3 totals 15 residues.